This is a list of T cell receptor beta chains from one sample in a study of T-cell memory formation after mild COVID-19. MiXCR, run by TCRdb on the 5' RACE reads, gives a single entry per CDR3 protein. The sample has about 340,000 distinct CDR3 sequences; over 10% are singletons. The sequencing sample was made of PBMCs or a T cell subset sorted from them (not recorded which). The receptors derive from a man in his late teens or twenties who had mild COVID-19 (a few samples of this study predate the infection). Cell type and time point are not known. CDR3s include the opening cysteine and the closing phenylalanine or tryptophan. The D gene is left open where the match is weak. The size field is filled for only some rows; it gives once, few, many or a size class.

d_call cdr3_length clone_size j_call v_call cdr3_nt cdr3_aa
- 15 - TRBJ1-6 TRBV6-2/TRBV6-3 TGTGCCAGCAGTCATCGGACAGTCAATAATTCACCCCTCCACTTT CASSHRTVNNSPLHF
- 11 few TRBJ1-1 TRBV12-3/TRBV12-4 TGTGCCAGCAACTCGCAGGGTGAAGCTTTCTTT CASNSQGEAFF
- 13 many TRBJ2-2 TRBV4-2 TGTGCCAGCAGCGCTCGGGGGCTCGGGGAGCTGTTTTTT CASSARGLGELFF
- 15 few TRBJ2-5 TRBV7-3 TGTGCCAGCAGCCCAACAACAGGGAAAGGGGAGACCCAGTACTTC CASSPTTGKGETQYF
- 13 - TRBJ1-2 TRBV7-9 TGTGCCAGCAGCTTAGCGTCAGGTTACGGCTACACCTTC CASSLASGYGYTF
TRBD1 15 few TRBJ1-1 TRBV7-9 TGTGCCAGCAGCTTAGGACAGGGTGGAGAGACTGAAGCTTTCTTT CASSLGQGGETEAFF
- 14 - TRBJ1-1 TRBV6-1 TGTGCCAGCAGAGGGGACCGGGGGCCCACTGAAGCTTTCTTT CASRGDRGPTEAFF
TRBD1 15 - TRBJ1-1 TRBV12-3/TRBV12-4 TGTGCCAGCAGTCCGACACAGGGGGGGAACACTGAAGCTTTCTTT CASSPTQGGNTEAFF
TRBD2 15 few TRBJ2-1 TRBV13 TGTGCCAGCAGCCCCCCTAGCGGGGGGAAACTCGAGCAGTTCTTC CASSPPSGGKLEQFF
- 15 - TRBJ2-4 TRBV4-1 TGCGCCAGCAGCCAACACCAGGGGACCTTGAACATTCAGTACTTC CASSQHQGTLNIQYF
- 15 few TRBJ1-5 TRBV6-5 TGTGCCAGCAGCGCCCAGGGTAGGGGCAATCAGCCCCAGCATTTT CASSAQGRGNQPQHF
- 16 - TRBJ2-5 TRBV9 TGTGCCAGCAGCCCTTCACCCCACGGACGCCAAGAGACCCAGTACTTC CASSPSPHGRQETQYF
TRBD1 12 few TRBJ1-2 TRBV18 TGTGCCAGCTCACCAGACAGGGATGGCTACACCTTC CASSPDRDGYTF
- 16 - TRBJ1-4 TRBV15 TGTGCCACCAGCAGAGATGGCGCAGGGGCGCATGAAAAACTGTTTTTT CATSRDGAGAHEKLFF
- 15 many TRBJ1-1 TRBV5-6 TGTGCCAGCAGCCTATGGAGCGGATTTAACACTGAAGCTTTCTTT CASSLWSGFNTEAFF
- 15 - TRBJ2-7 TRBV3-1 TGTGCCAGCAGCCAAAATCCCAGGCCTCCCTACGAGCAGTACTTC CASSQNPRPPYEQYF
- 14 few TRBJ1-2 TRBV20-1 TGCAGTGCTAGAGCTATAGACAGGAAAGGCGGCTACACCTTC CSARAIDRKGGYTF
TRBD2 18 - TRBJ2-5 TRBV4-1 TGCGCCAGCAGCCACGATTACCGGACTAGCGGGAGTCAAGAGACCCAGTACTTC CASSHDYRTSGSQETQYF
- 12 few TRBJ2-3 TRBV20-1 TGCAGTGCTAGCTTCCCCTCGGATACGCAGTATTTT CSASFPSDTQYF
- 14 few TRBJ1-2 TRBV4-1 TGCGCCAGCAGCCAAGATTTAAGTAACTATGGCTACACCTTC CASSQDLSNYGYTF
TRBD2 15 many TRBJ2-3 TRBV5-1 TGCGCCAGCAGCTTGTTACTAGCGGGCACAGATACGCAGTATTTT CASSLLLAGTDTQYF
TRBD1 16 - TRBJ2-1 TRBV15 TGTGCCACCAGCATCGACCAGGGGGCGCGGGCCAATGAGCAGTTCTTC CATSIDQGARANEQFF
TRBD1 17 - TRBJ2-3 TRBV5-1 TGCGCCAGCAGCTTGGTCACAGGGGGCGTTGACACAGATACGCAGTATTTT CASSLVTGGVDTDTQYF
- 17 - TRBJ1-4 TRBV15 TGTGCCACCAGCAGAGGTCTACTGGGGCTGGTTAATGAAAAACTGTTTTTT CATSRGLLGLVNEKLFF
TRBD1 14 - TRBJ1-1 TRBV12-3/TRBV12-4 TGTGCCAGCAGTCGGACAGGGGAAAACACTGAAGCTTTCTTT CASSRTGENTEAFF
- 12 few TRBJ2-5 TRBV2 TGTGCCAGCAGTGGAACCCCAGAGACCCAGTACTTC CASSGTPETQYF
- 14 few TRBJ2-3 TRBV29-1 TGCAGCGTTGGGGACCATTATAGCACAGATACGCAGTATTTT CSVGDHYSTDTQYF
TRBD1 16 - TRBJ1-2 TRBV6-2/TRBV6-3 TGTGCCAGCACCCGGGGCAGGGGGCGATTTCTGAATGGCTACACCTTC CASTRGRGRFLNGYTF
- 16 many TRBJ1-1 TRBV6-5 TGTGCCAGCAGTTACTCGCCGACTGCGGTGGACACTGAAGCTTTCTTT CASSYSPTAVDTEAFF
TRBD2 15 - TRBJ2-3 TRBV18 TGTGCCAGCTCACCTAGCGGGGGTCCGGGCGATACGCAGTATTTT CASSPSGGPGDTQYF